These 22 T cell receptor beta chains were all obtained from the same sample, sequenced in a study of shared clonotypes between healthy human individuals. TCRdb's table, derived via immunoSEQ multiplex PCR, lists solely in-frame clones and lacks some. The data contain about 990,000 clones, around 82% of them seen just once; the ten biggest clones take up around 0.6%. The sequenced sample was memory CD4+ T cells from PBMCs. Subset denoted: CD45RA-negative fraction. The source is a man between 18 and 29 years old in good health. Some clones in this sample may be carry-over from other donors' samples.

The genes are TRBV7-2 and TRBJ2-7, with 10 positions matching TRBD1. CDR1 and CDR2 (germline): SGHTA, FQGNSA. Trimming removed 4 bases from V and 6 bases from J; junction bases left unmatched: 9. The CDR3 runs to 15 residues. The CDR3 loop is CASSWDRGEWGEQYF. Here the CDR3 DNA reads TGTGCCAGCAGCTGGGACAGGGGTGAATGGGGCGAGCAGTACTTC.

This clone was counted only a few times. The rearrangement joins TRBV4-3 to TRBJ2-5; D not resolved. With 0 bases removed from V and 4 bases from J, the gap between germline ends came to 12 bases. The CDR3 totals 15 residues. Germline-derived CDR1 and CDR2 are LGHNA and YSLEER. This chain's CDR3 is CASSQDPIGGETQYF. CDR3 sequence (DNA): TGCGCCAGCAGCCAAGACCCTATAGGCGGAGAGACCCAGTACTTC.

The chain links TRBV7-2 to TRBJ2-4, with D possibly TRBD2 on 5 matching bases. The V and J ends lost 5 bases and 6 bases respectively, with 14 bases between them. The CDR3 is 14 amino acids. Germline assignment: CDR1 SGHTA and CDR2 FQGNSA. The CDR3, as DNA: TGTGCCAGCAGCCGGGCCTACGGAGGAAACATTCAGTACTTC. Protein product: CASSRAYGGNIQYF. Using reference TRBV7-2 and TRBJ2-4 for the parts outside the CDR3, the full variable domain is GAGVSQSPSNKVTEKGKDVELRCDPISGHTALYWYRQSLGQGLEFLIYFQGNSAPDKSGLPSDRFSAERTGGSVSTLTIQRTQQEDSAVYLCASSRAYGGNIQYFGAGTRLSVL.

This clone has a single count. Other DNA sequences in this specimen translate into the identical CDR3. The chain joins TRBV28 to TRBJ2-1; weak D call: TRBD2 (6 bases). The V gene's germline CDR1 is MDHEN and CDR2 SYDVKM. V dropped 3 bases and J dropped 0 bases, with 12 bases sitting between them. The CDR3 sequence is 16 residues long. The CDR3 coding sequence is TGTGCCAGCAGTTTCCCAGCCGGGAGCTCCTACAATGAGCAGTTCTTC. Encoded protein: CASSFPAGSSYNEQFF.

The CDR3 reads CASSLRAGGPQETQYF. The CDR3 DNA is TGCGCCAGCAGCTTGCGAGCGGGAGGGCCCCAAGAGACCCAGTACTTC. V usage is TRBV5-1 and J usage is TRBJ2-5; 10 bases fit TRBD2. CDR3 length: 16 amino acids. V lost 1 base, J lost 1 base, and 4 bases stayed unmatched. CDR1 and CDR2 from the germline V gene are SGHRS and YFSETQ.

The chain joins TRBV5-1 to TRBJ2-7, with D perhaps TRBD1 (6 bases). In germline, CDR1 is SGHRS, CDR2 YFSETQ. The CDR3 is 14 residues long. With 4 bases removed from V and 0 bases from J, the gap between germline ends came to 11 bases. In DNA form, the CDR3 reads TGCGCCAGCAGCCAAACGGACAGCTCCTACGAGCAGTACTTC. Translating gives CASSQTDSSYEQYF.

The chain carries TRBV27 and TRBJ2-1; 8 nucleotides line up with TRBD1. Trimming took 6 bases from V and 1 from J; bases not matched to a gene: 5. CDR1 MNHEY and CDR2 SMNVEV come from the germline V gene (reference sequence). This CDR3 region has 15 residues. In DNA form, the CDR3 reads TGTGCCAGCAGGACCCGGACAGGGTCCTACAATGAGCAGTTCTTC. As protein: CASRTRTGSYNEQFF.

The gene calls are TRBV5-1 and TRBJ1-1, with TRBD1 identical over 7 bases. V dropped 6 bases and J dropped 7; count of bases not matched to a gene: 12. CDR1 is SGHRS and CDR2 is YFSETQ in the germline V gene. The length of the CDR3 is 14 residues. CDR3 DNA: TGCGCCAGCACCTATCAGGGGACAGTAAGTGAAGCTTTCTTT. Protein sequence: CASTYQGTVSEAFF.

The chain employs TRBV29-1 and TRBJ2-7, with 12 nucleotides matching TRBD2. The length of the CDR3 is 13 residues. In germline, CDR1 is SQVTM, CDR2 ANQGSEA. V trimming: 7 bases; J trimming: 3 bases; junction bases outside the gene matches: 4. CDR3 loop: CSAGGLAGYEQYF. In DNA, the CDR3 is TGCAGCGCCGGGGGACTAGCGGGCTACGAGCAGTACTTC.

The V call is TRBV7-8, the J call TRBJ2-1, with 13 bases matching TRBD2. J gave up 7 bases and V 0 bases, and 3 bases lay outside the gene matches. The CDR3 has 16 residues. Germline V gene lookup returns CDR1 SGHVS and CDR2 FQNEAQ. The CDR3: CASSLATSGRRNEQFF. The DNA of the CDR3 is TGTGCCAGCAGCTTAGCGACTAGCGGGAGGAGGAATGAGCAGTTCTTC.

This clone was picked up one time. The chain has TRBV9 and TRBJ2-2; TRBD2 might be the D (5 bases). The germline V gene has CDR1 SGDLS and CDR2 YYNGEE. V was shortened by 0 bases and J by 4 bases, with 7 bases between the two germline ends. This CDR3 has 14 residues. CDR3 sequence (DNA): TGTGCCAGCAGCGTAGTCGGGGTCACCGGGGAGCTGTTTTTT. It translates to CASSVVGVTGELFF.

The sample holds many counts of this clone. The same CDR3 arises from other DNA sequences in this sample as well. The chain carries TRBV28 and TRBJ1-2, with D unclear. The V gene lost 4 bases and the J gene lost 5 bases, with 5 bases spanning the gap. CDR3 size: 11 residues. Germline V gene data show CDR1 as MDHEN and CDR2 as SYDVKM. The DNA of the CDR3 is TGTGCCAGCAGTTGGGGATATGGCTACACCTTC. Amino acid sequence: CASSWGYGYTF.

The chain links TRBV7-8 to TRBJ2-7; D is unresolved. The CDR3 has 13 amino acids. Trimming stripped 5 bases from V and 10 bases from J, with 18 bases between. Germline values: CDR1 SGHVS, CDR2 FQNEAQ. CDR3 region: CASSGKPGTGQYF. CDR3 in DNA: TGTGCCAGCAGCGGCAAGCCGGGCACCGGCCAGTACTTC.

The chain links TRBV6-6 to TRBJ1-5; D unclear. The V gene's germline CDR1 is MNHNY and CDR2 SVGAGI (reference sequence). The CDR3 covers 12 residues. Trimming pared 5 bases from V and 7 bases from J, leaving 9 bases between. Written as DNA, the CDR3 is TGTGCCAGCAGTCCCCCAGGCCAGCCCCAGCATTTT. This sequence encodes CASSPPGQPQHF.

The chain links TRBV19 to TRBJ2-7; possible D gene TRBD2, 7 bases. Germline CDR1 reads LNHDA; CDR2 reads SQIVND (reference sequence). V shed 1 base and J shed 6 bases, with 13 bases lying between them. The CDR3 is 14 residues long. As DNA, the CDR3 is TGTGCCAGTAGTATAGTCACCGGGGGGCGCGAGCAGTACTTC. This gives the protein CASSIVTGGREQYF.

V is TRBV19 and J is TRBJ1-5; tentatively, D is TRBD1 (6 bases). This CDR3 comprises 16 residues. The germline V gene has CDR1 LNHDA and CDR2 SQIVND (reference sequence). The V and J ends lost 3 bases and 2 bases respectively, with 14 bases between them. The CDR3 loop is CASSMGLGGRNQPQHF. CDR3 DNA: TGTGCCAGTAGTATGGGGCTGGGGGGCCGCAATCAGCCCCAGCATTTT.

The chain links TRBV7-8 to TRBJ1-3; D is uncertain. The CDR3 covers 14 residues. Germline V gene sequence: CDR1 SGHVS, CDR2 FQNEAQ. Deletions cut 5 bases from V and 1 base from J, with 9 bases between. This chain's CDR3 is CASSPASSGNTIYF. In nucleotides, the CDR3 is TGTGCCAGCAGCCCTGCTTCGTCTGGAAACACCATATATTTT.

This clone came up once. Its ends do not fully match the called genes, so a read error is possible. DNA of the CDR3: TGCGCCAGCAGATTGGGGAGACAGACAAGAGGAGAGACCCAGTACTTC. Protein: CASRLGRQTRGETQYF. The rearrangement joins TRBV5-1 to TRBJ2-5; D possibly uses TRBD1 or TRBD2 (5 bases each). The CDR3 has 16 amino acids. Germline V CDR1 and CDR2: SGHRS, YFSETQ.

This sequence joins TRBV10-3 and TRBJ1-3; D is unresolved. The length of the CDR3 is 15 residues. The germline gives CDR1 ENHRY, CDR2 SYGVKD. The V end was cut by 6 bases, the J end by 0 bases, with 12 bases between. The CDR3 region has the DNA TGTGCCATCAGAAGGACGGTGGACTCTGGAAACACCATATATTTT. Translated, it gives CAIRRTVDSGNTIYF.

This chain connects TRBV30 to TRBJ1-4, with unresolved D. Per germline, CDR1 GTSNPN and CDR2 SVGIG (reference sequence). Trimming removed 3 bases at V and 8 bases at J, with 10 bases between. The CDR3 runs to 12 residues. The CDR3 DNA is TGTGCCTGGAGGTTAGGGAGAGAAAAACTGTTTTTT. As protein: CAWRLGREKLFF.

This chain uses TRBV7-9 with TRBJ2-5, with D possibly being TRBD2 (6 bases). Trimming removed 5 bases at V and 7 bases at J, with 17 bases between. CDR1 is SEHNR, CDR2 FQNEAQ, per germline (reference sequence). This CDR3 has 14 amino acids. The CDR3: CASSAGPGVRTQYF. The CDR3 nucleotides read TGTGCCAGCAGCGCGGGCCCGGGGGTTAGGACCCAGTACTTC.

In its sample, this clone was seen a few times. Other nucleotide sequences from this sample produce the same CDR3. V and J are TRBV6-1 and TRBJ2-2, with D possibly matching TRBD2 (6 bases). The CDR3 extends over 13 amino acids. Germline values: CDR1 MNHNS, CDR2 SASEGT. V lost 6 bases, J lost 2 bases, and 7 bases lay in between. The CDR3 coding sequence is TGTGCCAGCAGCGGGACTAACACCGGGGAGCTGTTTTTT. It translates to CASSGTNTGELFF.